This is a list of T cell receptor beta chains from one sample in a study of blood T cell repertoires in COVID-19. The repertoire was sequenced with immunoSEQ multiplex PCR; TCRdb's copy has only in-frame clones and lacks some. The sample records fewer than 200,000 clones, around nine tenths being singletons. The sequencing sample was made of peripheral blood. These receptors originate from a man in his forties or fifties with acute or convalescent COVID-19. Both conserved end residues are part of each CDR3. Each record gives: J gene, clone size, D gene, V gene, CDR3 length, CDR3 protein, CDR3 DNA. A D gene is named only where the DNA matches it firmly. Rows may omit the clone size; those that give it use once, few, many or a size class.

J: TRBJ2-2
size: few
D: NA
V: TRBV27
length: 14
CDR3: CASRPSGSTGELFF
DNA: TGTGCCAGCAGACCCAGCGGTAGCACCGGGGAGCTGTTTTTT

J: TRBJ1-4
size: few
D: TRBD1
V: TRBV2
length: 14
CDR3: CASGSGTANEKLFF
DNA: TGTGCCAGCGGTTCCGGGACAGCTAATGAAAAACTGTTTTTT

J: TRBJ2-3
size: NA
D: NA
V: TRBV6-5
length: 14
CDR3: CASRQQGPTDTQYF
DNA: TGTGCCAGCAGGCAACAGGGCCCCACAGATACGCAGTATTTT

J: TRBJ2-1
size: once
D: TRBD2
V: TRBV5-1
length: 16
CDR3: CASSLETSGRSNEQFF
DNA: TGCGCCAGCAGCTTGGAAACTAGCGGGAGATCAAATGAGCAGTTCTTC

J: TRBJ2-1
size: NA
D: TRBD2
V: TRBV11-2
length: 19
CDR3: CASSRRALYGTSGNQEQFF
DNA: TGTGCCAGCAGCCGAAGAGCCCTATACGGGACTAGCGGGAACCAGGAGCAGTTCTTC

J: TRBJ2-1
size: NA
D: TRBD2
V: TRBV9
length: 15
CDR3: CASSTSGGASNEQFF
DNA: TGTGCCAGCAGCACCAGCGGGGGGGCGTCTAATGAGCAGTTCTTC

J: TRBJ1-5
size: NA
D: TRBD1
V: TRBV7-8
length: 16
CDR3: CASSLGRTGVRQPQHF
DNA: TGTGCCAGCAGCTTAGGACGGACAGGGGTTCGACAGCCCCAGCATTTT

J: TRBJ1-2
size: once
D: NA
V: TRBV27
length: 15
CDR3: CASRQWGDRDYGYTF
DNA: TGTGCCAGCCGACAATGGGGGGATAGGGATTATGGCTACACCTTC

J: TRBJ1-3
size: NA
D: NA
V: TRBV28
length: 15
CDR3: CASSQQGPIGNTIYF
DNA: TGTGCCAGCAGCCAACAGGGACCAATCGGAAACACCATATATTTT

J: TRBJ2-7
size: NA
D: TRBD2
V: TRBV30
length: 16
CDR3: CAWSVRGGDLSYEQYF
DNA: TGTGCCTGGAGTGTACGTGGGGGGGATCTATCCTACGAGCAGTACTTC

J: TRBJ2-2
size: NA
D: TRBD1
V: TRBV6-5
length: 15
CDR3: CASKPTRTGSEELFF
DNA: TGTGCCAGCAAACCCACCCGGACAGGGAGTGAGGAGCTGTTTTTT

J: TRBJ1-6
size: NA
D: NA
V: TRBV2
length: 16
CDR3: CASSLSLAGYNSPLHF
DNA: TGTGCCAGCAGCCTATCGTTGGCGGGCTATAATTCACCCCTCCACTTT

J: TRBJ2-7
size: NA
D: TRBD1
V: TRBV5-4
length: 16
CDR3: CASSFGGTANSYEQYF
DNA: TGTGCCAGCAGCTTTGGTGGGACAGCAAACTCCTACGAGCAGTACTTC

J: TRBJ1-1
size: NA
D: NA
V: TRBV30
length: 15
CDR3: CAWGDSPLGNTEAFF
DNA: TGTGCCTGGGGTGACAGTCCCCTTGGGAACACTGAAGCTTTCTTT

J: TRBJ2-2
size: NA
D: TRBD2
V: TRBV2
length: 16
CDR3: CASSDGTSGLTGELFF
DNA: TGTGCCAGCAGTGATGGGACTAGCGGGTTGACCGGGGAGCTGTTTTTT

J: TRBJ2-7
size: NA
D: NA
V: TRBV7-2
length: 16
CDR3: CASSPESGGHSYEQYF
DNA: TGTGCCAGCAGCCCAGAGTCTGGCGGGCACTCCTACGAGCAGTACTTC

J: TRBJ1-6
size: NA
D: NA
V: TRBV4-2
length: 16
CDR3: CASSHGTPYSNSPLHF
DNA: TGTGCCAGCAGCCACGGGACACCATACTCCAATTCACCCCTCCACTTT

J: TRBJ2-7
size: few
D: NA
V: TRBV25-1
length: 11
CDR3: CAVQVSYEQYF
DNA: TGTGCCGTACAGGTGTCCTACGAGCAGTACTTC

J: TRBJ1-2
size: NA
D: TRBD1
V: TRBV5-6
length: 15
CDR3: CASSLRDRVSSGYTF
DNA: TGTGCCAGCAGCTTGCGGGACAGGGTATCAAGCGGCTACACCTTC

J: TRBJ2-5
size: NA
D: NA
V: TRBV19
length: 15
CDR3: CASSPRGARGETQYF
DNA: TGTGCCAGTAGTCCCCGGGGGGCGAGGGGAGAGACCCAGTACTTC

J: TRBJ2-3
size: NA
D: TRBD2
V: TRBV7-2
length: 17
CDR3: CASSLRGLAGAPDTQYF
DNA: TGTGCCAGCAGCTTACGTGGACTAGCGGGGGCCCCAGATACGCAGTATTTT

J: TRBJ2-2
size: NA
D: NA
V: TRBV3-1/TRBV3-2
length: 16
CDR3: CASSQAAGAGTGELFF
DNA: TGTGCCAGCAGCCAAGCGGCGGGGGCAGGCACCGGGGAGCTGTTTTTT

J: TRBJ1-5
size: NA
D: NA
V: TRBV6-1
length: 14
CDR3: CASSEAGGAQPQHF
DNA: TGTGCCAGCAGTGAAGCAGGAGGGGCCCAGCCCCAGCATTTT

J: TRBJ2-2
size: NA
D: TRBD1
V: TRBV7-2
length: 17
CDR3: CASSLSGTGGWTGELFF
DNA: TGTGCCAGCAGCTTATCGGGGACAGGGGGCTGGACCGGGGAGCTGTTTTTT